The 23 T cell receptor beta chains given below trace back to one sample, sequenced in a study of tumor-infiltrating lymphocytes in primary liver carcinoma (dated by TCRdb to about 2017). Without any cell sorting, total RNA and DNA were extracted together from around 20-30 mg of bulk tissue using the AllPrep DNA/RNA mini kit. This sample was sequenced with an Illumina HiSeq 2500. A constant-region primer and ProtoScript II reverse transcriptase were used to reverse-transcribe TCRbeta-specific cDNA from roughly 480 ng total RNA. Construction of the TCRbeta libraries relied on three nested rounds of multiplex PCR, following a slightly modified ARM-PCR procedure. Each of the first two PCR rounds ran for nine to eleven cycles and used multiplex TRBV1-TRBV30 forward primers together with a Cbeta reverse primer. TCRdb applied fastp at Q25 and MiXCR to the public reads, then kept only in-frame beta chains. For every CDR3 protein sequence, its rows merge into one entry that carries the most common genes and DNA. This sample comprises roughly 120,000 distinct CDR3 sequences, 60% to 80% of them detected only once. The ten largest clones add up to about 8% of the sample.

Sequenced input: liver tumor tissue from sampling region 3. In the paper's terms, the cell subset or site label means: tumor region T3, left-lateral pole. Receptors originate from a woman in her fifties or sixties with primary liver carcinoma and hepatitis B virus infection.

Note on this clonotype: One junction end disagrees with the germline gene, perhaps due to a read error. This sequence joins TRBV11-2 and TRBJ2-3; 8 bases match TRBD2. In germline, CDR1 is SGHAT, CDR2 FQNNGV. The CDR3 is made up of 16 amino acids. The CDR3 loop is CASSLGLATSTDMQYF. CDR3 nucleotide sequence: TGTGCCAGCAGCTTAGGACTAGCGACTAGCACAGATATGCAGTATTTT.

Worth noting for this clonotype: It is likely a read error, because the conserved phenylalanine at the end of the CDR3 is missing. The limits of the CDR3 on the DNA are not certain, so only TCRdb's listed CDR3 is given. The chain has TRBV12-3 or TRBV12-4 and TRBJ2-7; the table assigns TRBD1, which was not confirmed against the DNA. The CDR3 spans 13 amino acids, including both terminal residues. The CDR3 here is CVSSFYGDTEQYS.

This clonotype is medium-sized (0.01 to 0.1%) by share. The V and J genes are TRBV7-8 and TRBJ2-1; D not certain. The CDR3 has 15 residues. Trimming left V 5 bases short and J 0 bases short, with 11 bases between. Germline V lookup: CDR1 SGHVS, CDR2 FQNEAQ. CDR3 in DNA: TGTGCCAGCAGCCCCCAGCCGGGCTCCTACAATGAGCAGTTCTTC. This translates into CASSPQPGSYNEQFF.

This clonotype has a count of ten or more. DNA of the CDR3: TGCAGCGTTTCACCTTCCGGGGGGCGGAATGAGCAGTTCTTC. As protein: CSVSPSGGRNEQFF. The V gene is TRBV29-1, the J gene TRBJ2-1; maybe TRBD2 (7 bases). CDR3 length equals 14 residues. In germline, CDR1 is SQVTM, CDR2 ANQGSEA. The ends were cut back, 5 bases at V and 7 bases at J, with 18 bases in the middle.

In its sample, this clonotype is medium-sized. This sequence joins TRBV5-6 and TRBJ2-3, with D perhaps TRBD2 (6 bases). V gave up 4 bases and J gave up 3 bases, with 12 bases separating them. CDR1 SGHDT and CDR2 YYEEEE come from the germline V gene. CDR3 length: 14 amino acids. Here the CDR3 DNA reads TGTGCCAGCAGCCGGAGGGCGATTACAGATACGCAGTATTTT. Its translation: CASSRRAITDTQYF. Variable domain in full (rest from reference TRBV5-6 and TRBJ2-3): DAGVTQSPTHLIKTRGQQVTLRCSPKSGHDTVSWYQQALGQGPQFIFQYYEEEERQRGNFPDRFSGHQFPNYSSELNVNALLLGDSALYLCASSRRAITDTQYFGPGTRLTVL.

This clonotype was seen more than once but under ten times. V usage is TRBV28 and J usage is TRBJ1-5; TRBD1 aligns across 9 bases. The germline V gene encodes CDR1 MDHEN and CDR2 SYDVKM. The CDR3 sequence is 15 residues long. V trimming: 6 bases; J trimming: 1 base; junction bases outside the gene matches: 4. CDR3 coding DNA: TGTGCCAGCAGCGGACAGGGGTTCAGCAATCAGCCCCAGCATTTT. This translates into CASSGQGFSNQPQHF.

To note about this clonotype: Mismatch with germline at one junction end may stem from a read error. The chain's CDR3 is CVSSQDQVHEQCF. DNA for the CDR3: TGTGTCAGCAGCCAAGATCAAGTGCACGAGCAGTGCTTC. The chain combines TRBV4-2 with TRBJ2-7; D unclear. Germline V gene sequence: CDR1 LGHNA, CDR2 YNFKEQ. CDR3 length: 13 amino acids.

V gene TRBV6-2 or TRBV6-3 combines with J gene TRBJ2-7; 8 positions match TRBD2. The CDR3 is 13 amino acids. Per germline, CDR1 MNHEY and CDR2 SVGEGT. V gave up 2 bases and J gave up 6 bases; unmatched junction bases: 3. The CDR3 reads CASSYGLATEQYF. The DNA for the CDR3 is TGTGCCAGCAGTTACGGACTAGCAACCGAGCAGTACTTC.

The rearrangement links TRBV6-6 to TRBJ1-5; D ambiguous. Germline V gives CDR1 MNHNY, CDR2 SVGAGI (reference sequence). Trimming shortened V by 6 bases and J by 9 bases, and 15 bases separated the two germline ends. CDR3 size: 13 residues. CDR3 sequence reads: CASSQDSISPQHF. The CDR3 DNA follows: TGTGCCAGCAGCCAAGACTCCATTTCGCCCCAGCATTTT.

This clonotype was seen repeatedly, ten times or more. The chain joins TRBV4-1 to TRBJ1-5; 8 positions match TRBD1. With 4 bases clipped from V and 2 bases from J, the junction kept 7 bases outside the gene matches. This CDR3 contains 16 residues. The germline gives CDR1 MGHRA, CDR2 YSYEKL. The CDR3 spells CASSPTGELGNQPQHF. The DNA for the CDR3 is TGCGCCAGCAGCCCGACAGGGGAGTTGGGCAATCAGCCCCAGCATTTT.

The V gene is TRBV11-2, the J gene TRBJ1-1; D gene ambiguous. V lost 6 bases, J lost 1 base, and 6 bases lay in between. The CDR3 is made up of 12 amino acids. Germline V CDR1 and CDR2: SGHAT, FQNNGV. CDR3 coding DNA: TGTGCCAGCAGGGGTGGGAACACTGAAGCTTTCTTT. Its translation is CASRGGNTEAFF.

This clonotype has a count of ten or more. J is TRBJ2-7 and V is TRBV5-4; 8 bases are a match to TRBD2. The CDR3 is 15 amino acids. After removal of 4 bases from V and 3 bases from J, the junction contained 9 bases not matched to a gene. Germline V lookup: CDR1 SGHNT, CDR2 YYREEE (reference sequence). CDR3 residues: CASSPGGATSYEQYF. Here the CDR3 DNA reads TGTGCCAGCAGCCCGGGAGGGGCTACAAGCTACGAGCAGTACTTC. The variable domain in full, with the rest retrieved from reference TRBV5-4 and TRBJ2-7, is ETGVTQSPTHLIKTRGQQVTLRCSSQSGHNTVSWYQQALGQGPQFIFQYYREEENGRGNFPPRFSGLQFPNYSSELNVNALELDDSALYLCASSPGGATSYEQYFGPGTRLTVT.

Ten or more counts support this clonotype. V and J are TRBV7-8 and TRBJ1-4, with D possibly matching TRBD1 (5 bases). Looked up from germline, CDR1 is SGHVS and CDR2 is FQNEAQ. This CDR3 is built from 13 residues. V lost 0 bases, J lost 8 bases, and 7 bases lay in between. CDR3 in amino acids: CASSLAGVEKLFF. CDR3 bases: TGTGCCAGCAGCTTAGCGGGGGTGGAAAAACTGTTTTTT. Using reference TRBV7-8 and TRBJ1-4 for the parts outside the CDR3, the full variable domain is GAGVSQSPRYKVAKRGQDVALRCDPISGHVSLFWYQQALGQGPEFLTYFQNEAQLDKSGLPSDRFFAERPEGSVSTLKIQRTQQEDSAVYLCASSLAGVEKLFFGSGTQLSVL.

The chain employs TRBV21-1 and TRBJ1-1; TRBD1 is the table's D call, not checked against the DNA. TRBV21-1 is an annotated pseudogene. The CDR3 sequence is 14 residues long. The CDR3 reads CASSKGTGGTEAFF. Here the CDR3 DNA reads TGTGCCAGCAGCAAAGGGACAGGGGGCACTGAAGCTTTCTTT.

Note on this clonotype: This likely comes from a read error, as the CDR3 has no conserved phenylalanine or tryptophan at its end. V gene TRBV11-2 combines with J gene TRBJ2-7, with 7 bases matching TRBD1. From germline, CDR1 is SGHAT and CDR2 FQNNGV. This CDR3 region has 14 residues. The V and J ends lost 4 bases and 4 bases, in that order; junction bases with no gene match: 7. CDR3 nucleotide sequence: TGTGCCAGCAGCTGTACGGGACAGCCATACGAGCAGTACATC. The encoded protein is CASSCTGQPYEQYI.

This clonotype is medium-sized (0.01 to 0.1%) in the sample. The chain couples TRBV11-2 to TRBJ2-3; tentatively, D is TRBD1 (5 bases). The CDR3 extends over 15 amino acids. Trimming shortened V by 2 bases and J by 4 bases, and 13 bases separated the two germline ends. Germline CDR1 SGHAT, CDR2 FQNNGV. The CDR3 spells CASSLQGILADTQYF. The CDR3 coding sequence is TGTGCCAGCAGCTTACAGGGTATACTTGCAGATACGCAGTATTTT.

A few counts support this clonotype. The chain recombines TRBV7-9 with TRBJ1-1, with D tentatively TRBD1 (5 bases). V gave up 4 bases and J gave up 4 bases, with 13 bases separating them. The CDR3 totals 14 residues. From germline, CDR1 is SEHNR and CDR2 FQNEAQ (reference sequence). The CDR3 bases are TGTGCCAGCAGCTCGCGGGGCCGGGGCACTGAAGCTTTCTTT. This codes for CASSSRGRGTEAFF.

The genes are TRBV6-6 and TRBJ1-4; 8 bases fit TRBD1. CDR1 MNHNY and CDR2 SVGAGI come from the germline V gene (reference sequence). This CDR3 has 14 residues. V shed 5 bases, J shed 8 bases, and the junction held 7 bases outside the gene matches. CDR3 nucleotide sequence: TGTGCCAGCAGTCGCCGGACAGGGATGGAAAAACTGTTTTTT. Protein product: CASSRRTGMEKLFF.

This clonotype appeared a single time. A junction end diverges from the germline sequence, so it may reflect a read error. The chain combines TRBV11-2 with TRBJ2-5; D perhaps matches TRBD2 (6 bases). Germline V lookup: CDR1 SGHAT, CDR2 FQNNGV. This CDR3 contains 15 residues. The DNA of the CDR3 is TGTGACAGCAGCCGAGGGAACGGGAGAGGACAGACCCAGTACTTC. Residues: CDSSRGNGRGQTQYF.

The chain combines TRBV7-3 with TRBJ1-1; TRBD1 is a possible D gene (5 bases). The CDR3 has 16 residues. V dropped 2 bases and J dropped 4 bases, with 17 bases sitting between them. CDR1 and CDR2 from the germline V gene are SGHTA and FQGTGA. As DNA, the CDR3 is TGTGCCAGCAGCTTATATGCCCTTCGACAGACCACTGAAGCTTTCTTT. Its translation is CASSLYALRQTTEAFF.

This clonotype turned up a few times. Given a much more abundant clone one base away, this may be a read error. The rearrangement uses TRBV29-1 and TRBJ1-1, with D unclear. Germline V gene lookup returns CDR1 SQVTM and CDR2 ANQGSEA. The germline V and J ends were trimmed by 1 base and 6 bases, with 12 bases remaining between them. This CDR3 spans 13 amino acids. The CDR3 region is CSVEGFAESEAFF. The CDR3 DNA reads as TGCAGCGTTGAAGGATTCGCCGAGTCTGAAGCTTTCTTT.

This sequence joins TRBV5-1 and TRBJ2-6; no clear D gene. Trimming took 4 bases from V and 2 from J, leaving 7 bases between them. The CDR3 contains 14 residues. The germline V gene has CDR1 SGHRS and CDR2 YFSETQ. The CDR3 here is CASSMRAGANVLTF. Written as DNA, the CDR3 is TGCGCCAGCAGCATGAGAGCTGGGGCCAACGTCCTGACTTTC.

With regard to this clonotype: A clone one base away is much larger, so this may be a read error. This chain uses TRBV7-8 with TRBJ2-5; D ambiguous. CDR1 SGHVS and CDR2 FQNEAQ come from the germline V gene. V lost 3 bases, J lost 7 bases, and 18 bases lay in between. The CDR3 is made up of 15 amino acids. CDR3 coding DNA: TGTGCCAGCAGCTTCCAGAACAAGCTGTACGGGACCCAGTACTTC. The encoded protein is CASSFQNKLYGTQYF.